These 7 T cell receptor beta chains were all obtained from the same sample, sequenced in a study of shared clonotypes between healthy human individuals. Sequencing was performed with immunoSEQ multiplex PCR; in TCRdb, only in-frame clones are kept and a portion is missing. In the table there are about 2.4 million clones, approximately 92% of which are singletons. Material for sequencing was naive CD4+ T cells sorted from blood. Subset given: CD45RA+ positively selected. These receptors were taken from a man aged 18 to 35 in good health.

This chain joins TRBV28 and TRBJ1-4; D unresolved. V was pared by 5 bases and J by 4 bases, with 11 bases between. CDR3 length equals 14 residues. CDR1 MDHEN and CDR2 SYDVKM come from the germline V gene. The CDR3 is CASSRGRSNEKLFF. The CDR3 DNA reads TGTGCCAGCAGTCGCGGGCGAAGTAATGAAAAACTGTTTTTT.

CDR3 in amino acids: CASSPTGQGSHEQYF. In nucleotides, the CDR3 is TGCGCCAGCAGTCCTACGGGACAGGGTTCCCACGAGCAGTACTTC. The V call is TRBV5-1, the J call TRBJ2-7; 9 bases map to TRBD1. Trimming at V came to 5 bases and at J to 5 bases, leaving 11 bases not matched to a gene. CDR1 is SGHRS, CDR2 YFSETQ, per germline. This CDR3 comprises 15 residues.

The chain uses TRBV11-2 and TRBJ2-6; D not resolved. This CDR3 is 17 amino acids long. Trimming left V 1 base short and J 0 bases short, with 10 bases between. The germline CDR1 and CDR2 sequences are SGHAT and FQNNGV. The CDR3 is CASSLVLASSGANVLTF. CDR3 in DNA: TGTGCCAGCAGCTTAGTCTTGGCTAGCTCTGGGGCCAACGTCCTGACTTTC.

This chain uses TRBV5-1 with TRBJ2-3; TRBD1 or TRBD2 may be the D gene (5 bases each). This CDR3 is built from 15 residues. The V end was cut by 4 bases, the J end by 0 bases, with 12 bases between. CDR1 and CDR2 from the germline V gene are SGHRS and YFSETQ. The CDR3: CASSPDTGSTDTQYF. The CDR3 DNA sequence: TGCGCCAGCAGCCCGGACACGGGGAGCACAGATACGCAGTATTTT.

The chain uses TRBV30 and TRBJ2-5; 7 nucleotides align to TRBD1. The CDR3 consists of 13 residues. Trimming cost V 3 bases and J 6 bases; bases outside gene matches: 7. Germline V gene sequence: CDR1 GTSNPN, CDR2 SVGIG (reference sequence). CDR3 nucleotide sequence: TGTGCCTGGAGGCCAGGGGGACGTAAGACCCAGTACTTC. Translation gives CAWRPGGRKTQYF.

The CDR3 loop is CASSPGQGLINEKLFF. The CDR3 DNA is TGTGCCAGCAGCCCCGGTCAGGGTCTTATTAATGAAAAACTGTTTTTT. The chain has TRBV7-9 and TRBJ1-4; a possible D gene is TRBD1 (5 bases). CDR1 is SEHNR, CDR2 FQNEAQ, per germline (reference sequence). V was pared by 5 bases and J by 4 bases, with 17 bases between. The CDR3 totals 16 residues. Full variable domain (outside the CDR3, taken from reference TRBV7-9 and TRBJ1-4): DTGVSQNPRHKITKRGQNVTFRCDPISEHNRLYWYRQTLGQGPEFLTYFQNEAQLEKSRLLSDRFSAERPKGSFSTLEIQRTEQGDSAMYLCASSPGQGLINEKLFFGSGTQLSVL.

The CDR3 nucleotides read TGCAGCGTTGAGACCCAAACGAACACTGAAGCTTTCTTT. Its protein is CSVETQTNTEAFF. V and J are TRBV29-1 and TRBJ1-1; D is undetermined. The germline V gene encodes CDR1 SQVTM and CDR2 ANQGSEA. The CDR3 has 13 amino acids. V shed 3 bases and J shed 1 base, with 9 bases lying between them.